A single sample is the source of the 15 T cell receptor beta chains below, sequenced in a study of shared clonotypes between healthy human individuals. Some clones are missing from TCRdb's copy, which holds only in-frame ones; the method was immunoSEQ multiplex PCR. The sample lists about 2 million clones, roughly 95% occurring once. Only CD45RO-negative cells positively selected for CCR7 counted as naive CD8 cells, so terminally differentiated effector memory CD45RA+ cells were excluded. Sequencing was done on a sample of naive CD8+ T cells sorted from blood. Every receptor here comes from a man aged 18 to 35 in good health.

The chain has TRBV10-1 and TRBJ2-2; TRBD1 or TRBD2 may be the D gene (5 bases each). In germline, CDR1 is WNHNN, CDR2 SYGVQD (reference sequence). V was shortened by 0 bases and J by 6 bases, with 11 bases between the two germline ends. The CDR3 totals 15 residues. The CDR3 spells CASSESLEGPGELFF. Here the CDR3 DNA reads TGCGCCAGCAGTGAGTCCCTCGAGGGGCCCGGGGAGCTGTTTTTT.

The sample holds one count of this clone. The gene calls are TRBV6-6 and TRBJ2-7; the D gene is possibly TRBD1 (6 bases). The CDR3 contains 13 residues. V lost 2 bases and J lost 2, with 7 bases in between. The germline CDR1 and CDR2 sequences are MNHNY and SVGAGI (reference sequence). The CDR3 loop is CASSYRDTYEQYF. CDR3 coding DNA: TGTGCCAGCAGTTACCGGGACACCTACGAGCAGTACTTC.

A word on this clone: Other DNA sequences within the sample encode an identical CDR3. The chain carries TRBV6-5 and TRBJ2-7; D remains ambiguous. Germline-derived CDR1 and CDR2 are MNHEY and SVGAGI. Trimming pared 2 bases from V and 3 bases from J, leaving 8 bases between. The CDR3 consists of 13 residues. Here the CDR3 DNA reads TGTGCCAGCAGTTACGCGTCCAGCTACGAGCAGTACTTC. Amino acids: CASSYASSYEQYF.

The gene calls are TRBV5-6 and TRBJ2-5; 10 nucleotides align to TRBD1. The junction had 4 bases not matched to a gene; V was cut back by 3 bases and J by 5 bases. Per the germline V gene, CDR1 is SGHDT and CDR2 is YYEEEE. The CDR3 consists of 14 residues. CDR3 in DNA: TGTGCCAGCAGCTGGGGGACAGGGGTCGAGACCCAGTACTTC. Its translation is CASSWGTGVETQYF.

This chain joins TRBV10-2 and TRBJ2-3; 7 bases are a match to TRBD2. The CDR3 is 16 amino acids. The V segment lost 0 bases and the J segment 2 bases; nucleotides outside the gene matches: 5. Germline CDR1 WSHSY, CDR2 SAAADI. This CDR3 reads CASSESGGDYTDTQYF. The CDR3 DNA sequence: TGCGCCAGCAGTGAGTCGGGGGGGGACTACACAGATACGCAGTATTTT.

A remark on this clone: The same CDR3 arises from other DNA sequences in this sample as well. The chain is built from TRBV6-6 and TRBJ2-2; no clear D gene. Germline loops: CDR1 MNHNY, CDR2 SVGAGI (reference sequence). This CDR3 is 11 amino acids long. V was cut by 4 bases and J by 5 bases, with 2 bases left in between. The CDR3 bases are TGTGCCAGCAGTTTTACCGGGGAGCTGTTTTTT. It translates to CASSFTGELFF.

The V and J genes are TRBV4-1 and TRBJ1-3; TRBD1 agrees at 7 bases. CDR1 is MGHRA, CDR2 YSYEKL, per germline. V lost 4 bases and J lost 0; bases outside the gene matches: 9. The CDR3 runs 17 residues. DNA of the CDR3: TGCGCCAGCAGCCGTCAGGACAGGCCGAGCTCTGGAAACACCATATATTTT. This gives the protein CASSRQDRPSSGNTIYF.

The chain couples TRBV7-9 to TRBJ2-1; a weak D match, TRBD2 (6 bases). Germline CDR1 reads SEHNR; CDR2 reads FQNEAQ (reference sequence). Trimming shortened V by 0 bases and J by 9 bases, and 9 bases separated the two germline ends. CDR3 length: 13 residues. This CDR3 reads CASSLAGGVEQFF. CDR3 DNA: TGTGCCAGCAGCTTAGCGGGGGGTGTTGAGCAGTTCTTC.

This chain uses TRBV4-1 with TRBJ2-7, with D perhaps TRBD2 (6 bases). The V gene's germline CDR1 is MGHRA and CDR2 YSYEKL. The ends were cut back, 0 bases at V and 4 bases at J, with 13 bases in the middle. The CDR3 has 15 amino acids. The CDR3 region is CASSQDLDGGYEQYF. The CDR3 DNA reads as TGCGCCAGCAGCCAAGATCTGGACGGGGGTTACGAGCAGTACTTC.

The V gene is TRBV27, the J gene TRBJ2-7, with 8 nucleotides matching TRBD2. CDR1 and CDR2 from the germline V gene are MNHEY and SMNVEV (reference sequence). The CDR3 covers 14 residues. V trimming: 5 bases; J trimming: 0 bases; junction bases outside the gene matches: 3. CDR3 residues: CASSMTSASYEQYF. The CDR3 DNA follows: TGTGCCAGCAGTATGACTAGCGCCTCCTACGAGCAGTACTTC.

This chain links TRBV20-1 with TRBJ2-3; D uncertain. V lost 3 bases to trimming and J lost 10 bases, with 2 bases between them. This CDR3 region has 8 residues. The germline V gene has CDR1 DFQATT and CDR2 SNEGSKA (reference sequence). In nucleotides, the CDR3 is TGCAGTGCTAGTGCGCAGTATTTT. As protein: CSASAQYF.

This clone was counted a single time. The rearrangement joins TRBV27 to TRBJ1-6; TRBD1 agrees at 7 bases. Germline V lookup: CDR1 MNHEY, CDR2 SMNVEV (reference sequence). With V trimmed by 4 bases and J by 7 bases, 10 bases remained unmatched. The CDR3 contains 16 residues. The CDR3 reads CASSSTGQSGNSPLHF. For the CDR3, the DNA is TGTGCCAGCAGTTCTACGGGACAGTCTGGGAATTCACCCCTCCACTTT.

Note on this clone: This CDR3 is also generated by other DNA sequences in the sample. The chain combines TRBV9 with TRBJ2-7; D uncertain. The germline V gene has CDR1 SGDLS and CDR2 YYNGEE. The CDR3 has 13 residues. The V gene lost 2 bases and the J gene lost 0 bases, with 6 bases spanning the gap. This CDR3 reads CASSVGSSYEQYF. CDR3 in DNA: TGTGCCAGCAGCGTTGGCAGCTCCTACGAGCAGTACTTC.

A single count supports this clone. V is TRBV10-2 and J is TRBJ1-5, with a possible D match to TRBD1 (5 bases). The V gene lost 2 bases and the J gene lost 3 bases, with 20 bases spanning the gap. Germline CDR1 is WSHSY and CDR2 is SAAADI. This CDR3 is built from 18 residues. The CDR3 region has the DNA TGCGCCAGCAGTGAGGGGGCAGGTGGCGGCCCTTCCAATCAGCCCCAGCATTTT. Encoded protein: CASSEGAGGGPSNQPQHF.

The chain joins TRBV11-2 to TRBJ2-3; D remains ambiguous. Germline V gene lookup returns CDR1 SGHAT and CDR2 FQNNGV. This CDR3 is 13 amino acids long. The V end lost 5 bases, the J end lost 0 bases, and 6 bases lay between the germline ends. In DNA, the CDR3 is TGTGCCAGCAGCCCTTTTAGCACAGATACGCAGTATTTT. Amino acids: CASSPFSTDTQYF.